Each of the 19 T cell receptor beta chains below was sequenced from the same sample in a study of PD-1 blockade in classical Hodgkin lymphoma. Libraries were prepared by immunoSEQ multiplex PCR; TCRdb keeps only in-frame clonotypes and omits some of them. The table records 75,000 to 100,000 clones, roughly 83% of them present only once. All the patients suffered relapse after autologous stem cell transplantation, and brentuximab vedotin exposure differed. Source: peripheral blood mononuclear cells (PBMCs), taken at baseline. Receptors originate from a human donor with classical Hodgkin lymphoma.

The rearrangement uses TRBV7-2 and TRBJ2-1, with D unclear. V was trimmed by 0 bases and J by 3 bases, leaving 9 bases between them. CDR3 length: 15 residues. Germline values: CDR1 SGHTA, CDR2 FQGNSA. The CDR3 sequence: CASSLATRVYNEQFF. CDR3 in DNA: TGTGCCAGCAGCTTAGCGACCCGAGTCTACAATGAGCAGTTCTTC.

This sequence joins TRBV7-2 and TRBJ2-2; 9 bases fit TRBD1. Germline V gene lookup returns CDR1 SGHTA and CDR2 FQGNSA. The junction had 4 bases not matched to a gene; V was cut back by 4 bases and J by 4 bases. CDR3 length: 15 residues. CDR3 amino acids: CASSSDRGGTGELFF. Here the CDR3 DNA reads TGTGCCAGCAGCTCGGACAGGGGCGGCACCGGGGAGCTGTTTTTT.

This clone has more than one count but fewer than ten. The genes are TRBV29-1 and TRBJ1-2, with D perhaps matching TRBD1 (5 bases). Germline CDR1 and CDR2: SQVTM and ANQGSEA. The CDR3 contains 12 residues. The CDR3 is CRASGGGYGYTF. The CDR3 region has the DNA TGCAGGGCCAGTGGGGGTGGCTATGGCTACACCTTC.

This chain joins TRBV18 and TRBJ2-7, with TRBD2 identical over 7 bases. CDR1 is KGHSH and CDR2 is LQKENI in the germline V gene. The CDR3 is 15 residues long. The junction had 10 bases not matched to a gene; V was cut back by 6 bases and J by 2 bases. The DNA of the CDR3 is TGTGCCAGCTCTCGAGAACTAGCGCGAACCTACGAGCAGTACTTC. Translating it yields CASSRELARTYEQYF.

V usage is TRBV19 and J usage is TRBJ2-7, with D possibly matching TRBD1 (5 bases). In germline, CDR1 is LNHDA, CDR2 SQIVND (reference sequence). V lost 6 bases and J lost 3, with 18 bases in between. CDR3 length: 15 residues. CDR3 bases: TGTGCCAGTAGCATAACCTCTACAGGAGACTACGAGCAGTACTTC. Translation: CASSITSTGDYEQYF.

The chain links TRBV5-1 to TRBJ2-1; D is ambiguous. Trimming pared 2 bases from V and 8 bases from J, leaving 11 bases between. There are 13 residues in the CDR3. In germline, CDR1 is SGHRS, CDR2 YFSETQ. In DNA, the CDR3 is TGCGCCAGCAGCTTACCCCGAAAGGATGAGCAGTTCTTC. Amino acids: CASSLPRKDEQFF.

The table lists this clone with a few counts. The chain combines TRBV15 with TRBJ1-2, with D perhaps matching TRBD1 (5 bases). This CDR3 comprises 15 residues. The germline gives CDR1 LNHNV, CDR2 YYDKDF (reference sequence). The ends were cut back, 3 bases at V and 6 bases at J, with 17 bases in the middle. The CDR3 loop reads CATSRASRGADGYTF. The CDR3 DNA is TGTGCCACCAGCAGGGCGTCTCGGGGCGCGGATGGCTACACCTTC. The full variable domain, completed using reference TRBV15 and TRBJ1-2, is DAMVIQNPRYQVTQFGKPVTLSCSQTLNHNVMYWYQQKSSQAPKLLFHYYDKDFNNEADTPDNFQSRRPNTSFCFLDIRSPGLGDTAMYLCATSRASRGADGYTFGSGTRLTVV.

This clone was seen more than once but under ten times. The chain recombines TRBV9 with TRBJ1-1; possible D gene TRBD1, 6 bases. Germline V gene lookup returns CDR1 SGDLS and CDR2 YYNGEE. The V gene lost 4 bases and the J gene lost 0 bases, with 10 bases spanning the gap. The length of the CDR3 is 14 residues. This chain's CDR3 is CASSPQGMNTEAFF. CDR3 sequence (DNA): TGTGCCAGCAGCCCCCAGGGGATGAACACTGAAGCTTTCTTT.

The chain combines TRBV5-1 with TRBJ1-1, with 10 bases identical to TRBD1. Germline CDR1 and CDR2: SGHRS and YFSETQ. V shed 1 base and J 5 bases; nucleotides not matched to a gene: 8. CDR3 length equals 16 residues. CDR3 bases: TGCGCCAGCAGCTTGCGGACAGGGGGGGTTCGGACTGAAGCTTTCTTT. Its protein product is CASSLRTGGVRTEAFF.

This clone was counted between two and nine times. The V gene is TRBV28, the J gene TRBJ2-3, with 7 bases identical to TRBD2. The CDR3 extends over 18 amino acids. The V segment lost 5 bases and the J segment 0 bases; nucleotides outside the gene matches: 14. Germline CDR1 reads MDHEN; CDR2 reads SYDVKM. Here the CDR3 reads CASSTPYSISGSTDTQYF. The CDR3 DNA follows: TGTGCCAGCAGTACCCCCTATTCGATTAGCGGGAGCACAGATACGCAGTATTTT.

The V call is TRBV9, the J call TRBJ2-3, with 10 nucleotides matching TRBD2. With 3 bases clipped from V and 5 bases from J, the junction kept 9 bases outside the gene matches. From germline, CDR1 is SGDLS and CDR2 YYNGEE. There are 16 residues in the CDR3. CDR3 loop: CASSGGLAGAQDTQYF. The CDR3 DNA sequence: TGTGCCAGCAGCGGAGGGCTAGCGGGAGCACAAGATACGCAGTATTTT. Together with reference TRBV9 and TRBJ2-3, the CDR3 gives the full variable domain: DSGVTQTPKHLITATGQRVTLRCSPRSGDLSVYWYQQSLDQGLQFLIQYYNGEERAKGNILERFSAQQFPDLHSELNLSSLELGDSALYFCASSGGLAGAQDTQYFGPGTRLTVL.

The sample holds one count of this clone. The rearrangement links TRBV19 to TRBJ2-1, with no clear D. This CDR3 spans 15 amino acids. From germline, CDR1 is LNHDA and CDR2 SQIVND (reference sequence). Trimming shortened V by 5 bases and J by 3 bases, and 14 bases separated the two germline ends. The CDR3 is CASSYGSQVYNEQFF. CDR3 DNA: TGTGCCAGTAGTTATGGAAGCCAGGTCTACAATGAGCAGTTCTTC.

This clone has a handful of counts. The chain couples TRBV30 to TRBJ2-7; no clear D gene. V dropped 3 bases and J dropped 1 base, with 16 bases sitting between them. The germline V gene has CDR1 GTSNPN and CDR2 SVGIG (reference sequence). This CDR3 has 15 residues. CDR3 residues: CAWSTVIGKSYEQYF. In DNA form, the CDR3 reads TGTGCCTGGAGCACCGTCATCGGCAAATCCTACGAGCAGTACTTC. Complete variable domain (other parts from reference TRBV30 and TRBJ2-7): SQTIHQWPATLVQPVGSPLSLECTVEGTSNPNLYWYRQAAGRGLQLLFYSVGIGQISSEVPQNLSASRPQDRQFILSSKKLLLSDSGFYLCAWSTVIGKSYEQYFGPGTRLTVT.

The rearrangement uses TRBV7-9 and TRBJ1-2; D not certain. The V end was cut by 2 bases, the J end by 6 bases, with 10 bases between. Germline V gives CDR1 SEHNR, CDR2 FQNEAQ (reference sequence). CDR3 length: 13 residues. The CDR3 DNA reads as TGTGCCAGCAGCTTACGGGTGGCCCATGGCTACACCTTC. Translation gives CASSLRVAHGYTF.

As DNA, the CDR3 is TGTGCCAGCAGCGTAGCTCCAGGGGTTCAGCCCCAGCATTTT. Its translation: CASSVAPGVQPQHF. V and J are TRBV9 and TRBJ1-5; a weak D match, TRBD1 (6 bases). Between the trimmed V and J ends, which lost 0 bases and 6 bases, there was a span of 10 bases. The CDR3 totals 14 residues. In germline, CDR1 is SGDLS, CDR2 YYNGEE.

This chain connects TRBV6-5 to TRBJ2-7; either TRBD1 or TRBD2 may supply D (5 bases each). V lost 4 bases and J 3 bases, leaving 7 bases between the germline ends. CDR3 length: 12 residues. Per germline, CDR1 MNHEY and CDR2 SVGAGI. CDR3 coding DNA: TGTGCCAGCAGTTCGAGGGGCTACGAGCAGTACTTC. This sequence encodes CASSSRGYEQYF.

The CDR3, as DNA: TGTGCCTGGAGTGTAAACAGGGGAGCCGAAGCTTTCTTT. Amino acid sequence: CAWSVNRGAEAFF. This chain links TRBV30 with TRBJ1-1, with 7 bases lining up with TRBD1. The CDR3 covers 13 residues. From germline, CDR1 is GTSNPN and CDR2 SVGIG (reference sequence). V was pared by 0 bases and J by 8 bases, with 6 bases of the junction left unmatched. The variable domain in full, completed from reference TRBV30 and TRBJ1-1, reads SQTIHQWPATLVQPVGSPLSLECTVEGTSNPNLYWYRQAAGRGLQLLFYSVGIGQISSEVPQNLSASRPQDRQFILSSKKLLLSDSGFYLCAWSVNRGAEAFFGQGTRLTVV.

The chain uses TRBV7-2 and TRBJ1-5, with TRBD1 matching over 7 bases. Germline lookup yields CDR1 SGHTA and CDR2 FQGNSA. Trimming at V came to 3 bases and at J to 2 bases, leaving 1 base not matched to a gene. The CDR3 has 14 amino acids. CDR3 loop: CASSFDRGNQPQHF. The CDR3 nucleotides read TGTGCCAGCAGCTTCGACAGGGGCAATCAGCCCCAGCATTTT.

The chain recombines TRBV15 with TRBJ1-3; D is ambiguous. V lost 2 bases and J 0 bases, leaving 5 bases between the germline ends. Germline loops: CDR1 LNHNV, CDR2 YYDKDF (reference sequence). The CDR3 is made up of 14 amino acids. CDR3: CATSRLGSGNTIYF. In nucleotides, the CDR3 is TGTGCCACCAGCAGATTAGGCTCTGGAAACACCATATATTTT. The variable domain in full, completed from reference TRBV15 and TRBJ1-3, reads DAMVIQNPRYQVTQFGKPVTLSCSQTLNHNVMYWYQQKSSQAPKLLFHYYDKDFNNEADTPDNFQSRRPNTSFCFLDIRSPGLGDTAMYLCATSRLGSGNTIYFGEGSWLTVV.